The present T cell receptor (beta chain) was sequenced within a study of OX40 agonist ivuxolimab in advanced cancers. Here immunoSEQ multiplex PCR was the method, and the copy in TCRdb shows in-frame clones only, minus some. The data contain tens of thousands of clones, about nine tenths of them singletons. Trimming cost V 4 bases and J 5 bases; bases outside gene matches: 10. The CDR3 is 16 amino acids. Germline CDR1 and CDR2: SGHAT and FQNNGV. The chain couples TRBV11-2 to TRBJ2-3; 9 bases are a match to TRBD2. Sequences were derived from CD4+ or CD8+ T cells sorted from blood, sampled in a trial of the OX40 agonist ivuxolimab. This clonotype originated in an adult with an advanced solid tumor such as melanoma, head and neck, liver or kidney cancer. For the CDR3, the DNA is TGTGCCAGCAGCTCACAAGCGGGAGGAGGGGGAGATACGCAGTATTTT. Its protein product is CASSSQAGGGGDTQYF.